The 32 T cell receptor beta chains in this list originate from one sample, sequenced in a study of metastatic and nonmetastatic thyroid tumors. Thyroid surgery had not been preceded by any treatment in any patient. TCRdb reprocessed the PCR reads via MiXCR. The repertoire includes approximately 60,000 clones, just under 30% of them detected once, and more than 15% sits in the top ten. Sequences were obtained from blood. These receptors were collected from a female donor with papillary thyroid cancer or a benign thyroid nodule (not recorded which). Some clones in this sample may be carry-over from other donors' samples.

This chain connects TRBV6-1 to TRBJ1-5; 10 bases map to TRBD1. J lost 4 bases, V lost 5 bases, and 2 bases had no gene match. Germline assignment: CDR1 MNHNS and CDR2 SASEGT. The CDR3 is 14 amino acids. CDR3 sequence: CASSQDRGNQPQHF. The CDR3 nucleotides are TGTGCCAGCAGTCAGGACAGGGGGAATCAGCCCCAGCATTTT.

The chain is built from TRBV4-1 and TRBJ2-1; D may be TRBD2 (6 bases). This CDR3 contains 14 residues. Trimming stripped 3 bases from V and 10 bases from J, with 16 bases between. Germline assignment: CDR1 MGHRA and CDR2 YSYEKL. The CDR3 is CASSQMGGTWEQFF. In nucleotides, the CDR3 is TGCGCCAGCAGCCAGATGGGGGGTACATGGGAGCAGTTCTTC.

The chain employs TRBV10-3 and TRBJ1-2, with 10 bases fitting TRBD1. V shed 9 bases and J 3 bases; nucleotides not matched to a gene: 4. Germline V gene data show CDR1 as ENHRY and CDR2 as SYGVKD. The length of the CDR3 is 13 residues. The CDR3 spells CAISTGGYYGYTF. The CDR3 DNA reads as TGTGCCATTTCGACAGGGGGCTACTATGGCTACACCTTC.

V and J are TRBV10-2 and TRBJ2-7; maybe TRBD2 (5 bases). With 3 bases removed from V and 1 base from J, the gap between germline ends came to 13 bases. The V gene's germline CDR1 is WSHSY and CDR2 SAAADI. This CDR3 spans 15 amino acids. CDR3 sequence (DNA): TGCGCCAGCAGTGACCCCTGGCCGGGATCCTACGAGCAGTACTTC. This sequence encodes CASSDPWPGSYEQYF.

The table lists this clone with a few counts. This chain uses TRBV6-1 with TRBJ2-1; perhaps TRBD2 as D (6 bases). V lost 8 bases and J 8 bases, leaving 16 bases between the germline ends. There are 13 residues in the CDR3. Germline-derived CDR1 and CDR2 are MNHNS and SASEGT. The DNA of the CDR3 is TGTGCCAGCGAGGATGGGGGGTATGATGAGCAGTTCTTC. Its protein is CASEDGGYDEQFF.

This rearrangement joins TRBV12-5 to TRBJ2-1; 11 bases are a match to TRBD2. The germline gives CDR1 LGHNT, CDR2 FRNRAP. The CDR3 is made up of 15 amino acids. The V and J ends lost 6 bases and 4 bases, in that order; junction bases with no gene match: 5. CDR3 in DNA: TGTGCTAGTGGCCCTAGCGGGGGGCTGTACAATGAGCAGTTCTTC. Translating it yields CASGPSGGLYNEQFF.

The rearrangement joins TRBV18 to TRBJ1-2, with 7 positions matching TRBD1. Germline V gene sequence: CDR1 KGHSH, CDR2 LQKENI. The J segment lost 6 bases and the V segment lost 3 bases, leaving 4 bases of the junction unmatched. This CDR3 region has 13 residues. The CDR3 spells CASSPQGGHGYTF. CDR3 bases: TGTGCCAGCTCACCTCAGGGGGGCCATGGCTACACCTTC.

The chain couples TRBV2 to TRBJ2-1; 10 bases map to TRBD2. Unmatched junction bases numbered 19, after V lost 6 bases and J lost 8 bases. CDR3 size: 18 residues. The germline gives CDR1 SNHLY, CDR2 FYNNEI. CDR3 in DNA: TGTGCCAGCAGCTCCCACCCCAGCGGGGGGGCCCCGTCTCATGAGCAGTTCTTC. Its protein is CASSSHPSGGAPSHEQFF.

This sequence joins TRBV6-4 and TRBJ2-2, with 13 bases lining up with TRBD2. V gave up 3 bases and J gave up 5 bases; unmatched junction bases: 6. CDR3 size: 17 residues. CDR1 MRHNA and CDR2 SNTAGT come from the germline V gene. CDR3 residues: CASSEGGLAGETGELFF. The CDR3 nucleotides are TGTGCCAGCAGTGAGGGTGGACTAGCGGGAGAAACCGGGGAGCTGTTTTTT.

This chain connects TRBV5-6 to TRBJ2-7; the D is unclear. V was clipped by 0 bases and J by 5 bases, with 3 bases between them. Per the germline V gene, CDR1 is SGHDT and CDR2 is YYEEEE. CDR3 length: 11 residues. CDR3 in amino acids: CASSLEDEQYF. DNA of the CDR3: TGTGCCAGCAGCTTGGAGGACGAGCAGTACTTC.

The table lists this clone with a few counts. The chain links TRBV11-3 to TRBJ2-7, with 11 bases fitting TRBD1. The CDR3 loop spans 15 amino acids. Germline V gene data show CDR1 as SGHNT and CDR2 as YENEEA. V shed 3 bases and J 6 bases; nucleotides not matched to a gene: 7. The CDR3 protein is CASSFGHGTGGEQYF. The CDR3 DNA reads TGTGCCAGCAGCTTTGGCCACGGGACAGGGGGCGAGCAGTACTTC.

V is TRBV18 and J is TRBJ1-3, with unresolved D. The length of the CDR3 is 17 residues. The germline V and J ends were trimmed by 1 base and 0 bases, with 13 bases remaining between them. CDR1 is KGHSH and CDR2 is LQKENI in the germline V gene. The CDR3 loop reads CASSPQELRFSGNTIYF. The CDR3 coding sequence is TGTGCCAGCTCACCACAAGAACTACGGTTCTCTGGAAACACCATATATTTT.

This clone was seen more than once but under ten times. This chain joins TRBV6-1 and TRBJ2-5; the match to TRBD2 covers 7 bases. CDR1 is MNHNS and CDR2 is SASEGT in the germline V gene. The junction had 18 bases not matched to a gene; V was cut back by 9 bases and J by 5 bases. The CDR3 is 16 residues long. The CDR3 DNA is TGTGCCAGTGGAGGAGGACACGCAGGGCGGGGGGAGACCCAGTACTTC. Translation: CASGGGHAGRGETQYF.

The table lists this clone with a few counts. V and J are TRBV6-2 or TRBV6-3 and TRBJ2-7; D ambiguous. Germline V gene sequence: CDR1 MNHEY, CDR2 SVGEGT. The CDR3 consists of 14 residues. The ends were cut back, 0 bases at V and 0 bases at J, with 6 bases in the middle. The CDR3 DNA follows: TGTGCCAGCAGTTACTCTCCTGACTCCTACGAGCAGTACTTC. Translation: CASSYSPDSYEQYF.

This clone was detected many times. This rearrangement joins TRBV25-1 to TRBJ2-5; D might be TRBD2 (6 bases). Germline V gene sequence: CDR1 MGHDK, CDR2 SYGVNS. V was clipped by 5 bases and J by 3 bases, with 16 bases between them. The CDR3 sequence is 15 residues long. The CDR3 DNA reads TGTGCCAGCAGTCCCATCGGGACTGTAGAAGAGACCCAGTACTTC. It codes for CASSPIGTVEETQYF. The full variable domain, in which reference TRBV25-1 and TRBJ2-5 provide the parts outside the CDR3, is EADIYQTPRYLVIGTGKKITLECSQTMGHDKMYWYQQDPGMELHLIHYSYGVNSTEKGDLSSESTVSRIRTEHFPLTLESARPSHTSQYLCASSPIGTVEETQYFGPGTRLLVL.

This clone showed up just a few times. The chain carries TRBV5-1 and TRBJ2-7; D is perhaps TRBD1 (6 bases). CDR3 length equals 14 residues. V dropped 4 bases and J dropped 3 bases, with 14 bases sitting between them. Germline values: CDR1 SGHRS, CDR2 YFSETQ. In DNA form, the CDR3 reads TGCGCCAGCAGCCCCCAGGGGAGTCGCTACGAGCAGTACTTC. This gives the protein CASSPQGSRYEQYF.

This clone was seen more than once but under ten times. The chain couples TRBV28 to TRBJ2-7; D is undetermined. Trimming removed 5 bases from V and 6 bases from J, with 8 bases in between. This CDR3 spans 11 amino acids. Germline V CDR1 and CDR2: MDHEN, SYDVKM. In DNA form, the CDR3 reads TGTGCCAGCAGTCCTCTGAGCGAGCAGTACTTC. Its protein is CASSPLSEQYF.

The sample holds many counts of this clone. This chain joins TRBV28 and TRBJ1-2; 12 positions match TRBD1. This CDR3 has 15 amino acids. V trimming: 7 bases; J trimming: 4 bases; junction bases outside the gene matches: 7. CDR1 is MDHEN and CDR2 is SYDVKM in the germline V gene. The CDR3 sequence is CASTPGTGGAYGYTF. CDR3 bases: TGTGCCAGCACTCCCGGGACAGGGGGCGCCTATGGCTACACCTTC.

The J gene is TRBJ1-3, the V gene TRBV11-3, with 7 bases aligning to TRBD1. Germline assignment: CDR1 SGHNT and CDR2 YENEEA. V lost 1 base, J lost 0 bases, and 3 bases stayed unmatched. The CDR3 consists of 16 residues. Here the CDR3 DNA reads TGTGCCAGCAGCTTAGGCAGGGGGAGCTCTGGAAACACCATATATTTT. Amino acid sequence: CASSLGRGSSGNTIYF. The complete variable domain, with remaining parts taken from reference TRBV11-3 and TRBJ1-3, reads EAGVVQSPRYKIIEKKQPVAFWCNPISGHNTLYWYLQNLGQGPELLIRYENEEAVDDSQLPKDRFSAERLKGVDSTLKIQPAELGDSAVYLCASSLGRGSSGNTIYFGEGSWLTVV.

Many counts were recorded for this clone. This chain joins TRBV5-6 and TRBJ1-6, with 9 bases fitting TRBD1. Looked up from germline, CDR1 is SGHDT and CDR2 is YYEEEE. The V segment lost 0 bases and the J segment 13 bases; nucleotides outside the gene matches: 8. The CDR3 consists of 15 residues. CDR3 DNA sequence: TGTGCCAGCAGCTTGGGTACAGGGGGCTTTTTCCCCCTCCACTTT. This sequence encodes CASSLGTGGFFPLHF.

There are many counts of this clone. Written as DNA, the CDR3 is TGTGCCAGCAGCCCCACAGGGGAGGCTCAGCCCCAGCATTTT. It encodes CASSPTGEAQPQHF. The chain combines TRBV28 with TRBJ1-5, with TRBD1 matching over 7 bases. The germline CDR1 and CDR2 sequences are MDHEN and SYDVKM. The CDR3 covers 14 residues. The V gene end was trimmed by 6 bases and the J gene end by 6 bases; junction bases not matched to a gene: 8.

The rearrangement uses TRBV24-1 and TRBJ2-5; TRBD1 or TRBD2 may be the D gene (5 bases each). CDR3 size: 14 residues. Trimming stripped 7 bases from V and 5 bases from J, with 16 bases between. The germline V gene encodes CDR1 KGHDR and CDR2 SFDVKD. DNA for the CDR3: TGTGCCACCAGCCCCCCAGGGAGCGAGGAGACCCAGTACTTC. Translated: CATSPPGSEETQYF.

This clone was observed a few times. The J gene is TRBJ2-1, the V gene TRBV7-8; the match to TRBD2 covers 8 bases. This CDR3 comprises 17 residues. Trimming at V came to 1 base and at J to 6 bases, leaving 11 bases not matched to a gene. Germline V gene data show CDR1 as SGHVS and CDR2 as FQNEAQ. The CDR3 DNA reads as TGTGCCAGCAGCTTAGGAGTCCCCGGGAGGGCCGGCAATGAGCAGTTCTTC. Translating it yields CASSLGVPGRAGNEQFF.

This chain connects TRBV28 to TRBJ2-7; 8 positions match TRBD1. Germline trimming cut 7 bases from V and 2 bases from J; bases unmatched to any gene: 13. Germline CDR1 is MDHEN and CDR2 is SYDVKM. The CDR3 runs to 16 residues. For the CDR3, the DNA is TGTGCCAGCATACACGCCGGGACAGGATTTCCCTACGAGCAGTACTTC. Translating gives CASIHAGTGFPYEQYF.

The V gene is TRBV4-3, the J gene TRBJ2-2, with a possible D match to TRBD1 (6 bases). V was pared by 1 base and J by 1 base, with 10 bases between. This CDR3 comprises 16 residues. CDR1 and CDR2 from the germline V gene are LGHNA and YSLEER. In DNA form, the CDR3 reads TGCGCCAGCAGCCAAGTTGTGACAGGGAACACCGGGGAGCTGTTTTTT. Protein product: CASSQVVTGNTGELFF.

The chain carries TRBV6-2 or TRBV6-3 and TRBJ2-1, with TRBD2 matching over 7 bases. CDR3 length equals 14 residues. CDR1 MNHEY and CDR2 SVGEGT come from the germline V gene. J lost 8 bases, V lost 2 bases, and 6 bases had no gene match. The CDR3 sequence: CASSYQREGDEQFF. The CDR3 nucleotides are TGTGCCAGCAGTTACCAGCGGGAAGGGGATGAGCAGTTCTTC.

The DNA of the CDR3 is TGTGCCAGCAGCCCGAAGGGACAGGGTGACTCCTACGAGCAGTACTTC. Translating gives CASSPKGQGDSYEQYF. This chain joins TRBV11-1 and TRBJ2-7; TRBD1 agrees at 9 bases. Germline V lookup: CDR1 SGHAT, CDR2 FQDESV (reference sequence). V trimming: 5 bases; J trimming: 0 bases; junction bases outside the gene matches: 8. The CDR3 runs 16 residues.

This clone came up once. The chain combines TRBV4-1 with TRBJ2-1; 8 nucleotides match TRBD1. Germline lookup yields CDR1 MGHRA and CDR2 YSYEKL. This CDR3 is built from 16 residues. The V and J ends lost 0 bases and 3 bases, in that order; junction bases with no gene match: 4. CDR3 coding DNA: TGCGCCAGCAGCCAAGAGGGACAGGAAATCTACAATGAGCAGTTCTTC. This sequence encodes CASSQEGQEIYNEQFF.

The chain couples TRBV6-1 to TRBJ1-4, with D possibly TRBD1 on 5 matching bases. The germline V gene encodes CDR1 MNHNS and CDR2 SASEGT. This CDR3 contains 15 residues. Trimming removed 3 bases from V and 4 bases from J, with 12 bases in between. CDR3 DNA: TGTGCCAGCAGTGATCAGCAGGGCCTTAATGAAAAACTGTTTTTT. This sequence encodes CASSDQQGLNEKLFF.

With regard to this clone: The conserved final phenylalanine or tryptophan is absent from the CDR3, which likely points to a read error. The rearrangement links TRBV9 to TRBJ2-7; 7 bases agree with TRBD1. This CDR3 contains 13 residues. After removal of 3 bases from V and 2 bases from J, the junction contained 2 bases not matched to a gene. Germline loops: CDR1 SGDLS, CDR2 YYNGEE. The CDR3 DNA reads as TGTGCCAGCAGCGAGGGACAGACCTACGAGCAGTACCTC. Its protein product is CASSEGQTYEQYL.

This clone occurred a few times. The V gene is TRBV6-5, the J gene TRBJ1-1; TRBD1 might be the D (6 bases). The V gene lost 0 bases and the J gene lost 1 base, with 6 bases spanning the gap. The CDR3 has 14 residues. Germline V lookup: CDR1 MNHEY, CDR2 SVGAGI. Here the CDR3 reads CASSYSRGNTEAFF. Written as DNA, the CDR3 is TGTGCCAGCAGTTACTCCAGGGGGAACACTGAAGCTTTCTTT.

This clone has more than one count but fewer than ten. V is TRBV28 and J is TRBJ2-7; D unclear. The CDR3 has 14 amino acids. Germline V gene data show CDR1 as MDHEN and CDR2 as SYDVKM. V gave up 3 bases and J gave up 6 bases, with 15 bases separating them. CDR3 protein: CASSFGSPKGEQYF. The CDR3 DNA reads as TGTGCCAGCAGTTTTGGAAGTCCCAAGGGCGAGCAGTACTTC.